This TCR beta chain was recovered during a study of T cells after posttransplantation cyclophosphamide. This clone was detected many times. Sequencing used immunoSEQ multiplex PCR; TCRdb keeps in-frame clones, though not all of them. The sample includes around 34,000 clones, none of them occurring once. Trimming took 9 bases from V and 3 from J; bases not matched to a gene: 11. Looked up from germline, CDR1 is KGHDR and CDR2 is SFDVKD. The CDR3 is 16 residues long. The sequence derives from a woman in her forties or fifties in good health and a related stem cell transplant donor. This chain connects TRBV24-1 to TRBJ2-1; 9 nucleotides agree with TRBD2. The sequencing sample was made of PBMCs. In nucleotides, the CDR3 is TGTGCCACCTCTAGCACTAGCGGGTACCTCTACAATGAGCAGTTCTTC. The encoded protein is CATSSTSGYLYNEQFF.